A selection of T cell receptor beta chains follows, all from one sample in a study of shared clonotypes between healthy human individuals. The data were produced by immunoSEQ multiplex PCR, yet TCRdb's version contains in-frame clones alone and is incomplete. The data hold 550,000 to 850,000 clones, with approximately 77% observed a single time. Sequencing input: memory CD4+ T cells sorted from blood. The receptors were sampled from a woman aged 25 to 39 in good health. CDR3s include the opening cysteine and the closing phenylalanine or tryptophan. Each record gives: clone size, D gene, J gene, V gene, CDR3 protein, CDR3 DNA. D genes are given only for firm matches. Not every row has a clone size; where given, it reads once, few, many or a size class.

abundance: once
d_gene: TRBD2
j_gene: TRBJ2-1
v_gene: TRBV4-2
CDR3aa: CASSQAGTSGSKGYNEQFF
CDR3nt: TGTGCCAGCAGCCAAGCCGGGACTAGCGGGAGTAAAGGGTACAATGAGCAGTTCTTC

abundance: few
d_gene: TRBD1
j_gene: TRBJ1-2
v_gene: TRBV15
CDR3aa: CATSREDRGYGYTF
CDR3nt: TGTGCCACCAGCAGAGAGGACAGGGGCTATGGCTACACCTTC

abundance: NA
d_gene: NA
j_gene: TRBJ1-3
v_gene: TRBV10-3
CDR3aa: CAISELDSFTGNTIYF
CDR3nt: TGTGCCATCAGTGAGTTGGACAGTTTTACTGGAAACACCATATATTTT

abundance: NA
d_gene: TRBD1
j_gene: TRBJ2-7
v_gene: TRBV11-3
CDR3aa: CASSRQGAGYEQYF
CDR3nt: TGTGCCAGCAGCCGACAGGGGGCCGGGTACGAGCAGTACTTC

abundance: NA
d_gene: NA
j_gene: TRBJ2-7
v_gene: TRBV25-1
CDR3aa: CASSEHIGEEEQYF
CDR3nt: TGTGCCAGCAGTGAACATATAGGGGAGGAGGAGCAGTACTTC

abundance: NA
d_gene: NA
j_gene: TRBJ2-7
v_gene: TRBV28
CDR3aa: CASMDLSYEQYF
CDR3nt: TGTGCCAGCATGGACCTTTCCTACGAGCAGTACTTC

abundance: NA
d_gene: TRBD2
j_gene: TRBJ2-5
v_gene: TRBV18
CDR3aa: CASSSEMGLVGQETQYF
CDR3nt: TGTGCCAGCTCATCAGAAATGGGACTAGTAGGGCAAGAGACCCAGTACTTC

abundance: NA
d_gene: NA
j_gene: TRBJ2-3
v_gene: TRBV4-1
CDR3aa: CASSRLGPDTQYF
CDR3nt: TGCGCCAGCAGCCGACTAGGGCCAGATACGCAGTATTTT

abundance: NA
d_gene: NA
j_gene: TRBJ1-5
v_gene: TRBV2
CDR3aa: CASNSQWGNQPQHF
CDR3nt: TGTGCCAGCAATTCTCAGTGGGGGAATCAGCCCCAGCATTTT

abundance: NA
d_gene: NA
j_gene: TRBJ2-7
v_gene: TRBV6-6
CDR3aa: CASSGDILYYEQYF
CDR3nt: TGTGCCAGCTCCGGAGATATACTATACTACGAGCAGTACTTC

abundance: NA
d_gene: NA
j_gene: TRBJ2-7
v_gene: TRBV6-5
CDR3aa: CASSSPGELTYEQYF
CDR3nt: TGTGCCAGCAGCTCTCCCGGGGAACTAACCTACGAGCAGTACTTC

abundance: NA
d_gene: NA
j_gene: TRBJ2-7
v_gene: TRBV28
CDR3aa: CASSKPQGFHEQYF
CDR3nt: TGTGCCAGCAGCAAACCACAGGGCTTCCACGAGCAGTACTTC

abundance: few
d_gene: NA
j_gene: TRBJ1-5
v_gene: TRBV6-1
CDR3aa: CASSEIRGQPQHF
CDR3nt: TGTGCCAGCAGTGAGATCCGGGGGCAGCCCCAGCATTTT

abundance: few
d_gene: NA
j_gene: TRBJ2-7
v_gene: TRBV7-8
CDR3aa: CASSPGRTYEQYF
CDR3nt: TGTGCCAGCAGCCCCGGGCGGACCTACGAGCAGTACTTC

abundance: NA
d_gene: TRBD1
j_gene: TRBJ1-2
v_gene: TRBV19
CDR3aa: CASRSRTGRYGYTF
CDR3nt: TGTGCCAGTCGATCCAGGACAGGGAGGTATGGCTACACCTTC

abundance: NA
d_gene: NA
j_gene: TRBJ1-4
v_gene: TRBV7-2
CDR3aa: CASSLATTDEKLFF
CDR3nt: TGTGCCAGCAGCTTAGCAACGACGGATGAAAAACTGTTTTTT

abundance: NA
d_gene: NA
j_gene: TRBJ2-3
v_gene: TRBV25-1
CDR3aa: CASSVTASHTQYF
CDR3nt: TGTGCCAGCAGTGTGACTGCTTCTCATACGCAGTATTTT

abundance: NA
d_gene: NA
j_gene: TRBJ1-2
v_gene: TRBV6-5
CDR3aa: CASSYSIGLGNYGYTF
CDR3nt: TGTGCCAGCAGTTACTCGATAGGGCTCGGGAACTATGGCTACACCTTC

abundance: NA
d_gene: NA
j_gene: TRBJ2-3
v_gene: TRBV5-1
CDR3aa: CASIEGPGTDTQYF
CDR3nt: TGCGCCAGCATTGAGGGCCCGGGTACAGATACGCAGTATTTT

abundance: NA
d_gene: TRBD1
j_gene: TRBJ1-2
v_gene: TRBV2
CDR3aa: CASSASGQANYGYTF
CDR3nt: TGTGCCAGCAGTGCGTCGGGACAGGCGAACTATGGCTACACCTTC

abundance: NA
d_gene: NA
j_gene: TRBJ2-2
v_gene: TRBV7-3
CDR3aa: CASSHLQGTGELFF
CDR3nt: TGTGCCAGCAGCCACCTCCAGGGCACCGGGGAGCTGTTTTTT

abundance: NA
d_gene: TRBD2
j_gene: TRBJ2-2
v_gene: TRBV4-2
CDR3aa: CASSQVAGGPNTGELFF
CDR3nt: TGTGCCAGCAGCCAAGTTGCGGGAGGACCGAACACCGGGGAGCTGTTTTTT

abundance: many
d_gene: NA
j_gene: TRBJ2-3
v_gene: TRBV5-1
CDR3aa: CASRRGRDPSTDTQYF
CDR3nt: TGCGCCAGCAGGAGAGGCCGCGACCCCAGCACAGATACGCAGTATTTT

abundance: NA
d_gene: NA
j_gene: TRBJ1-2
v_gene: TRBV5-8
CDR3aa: CASSPGRTRVNYGYTF
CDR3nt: TGTGCCAGCAGCCCGGGTCGAACACGCGTTAACTATGGCTACACCTTC

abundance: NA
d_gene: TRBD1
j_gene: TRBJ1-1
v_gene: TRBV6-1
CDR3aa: CASRKQGENTEAFF
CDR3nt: TGTGCCAGCAGAAAACAGGGGGAGAACACTGAAGCTTTCTTT

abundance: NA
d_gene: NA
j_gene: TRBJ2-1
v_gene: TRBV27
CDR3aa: CASSFFDRVAEQFF
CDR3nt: TGTGCCAGCAGTTTTTTCGATAGGGTAGCTGAGCAGTTCTTC

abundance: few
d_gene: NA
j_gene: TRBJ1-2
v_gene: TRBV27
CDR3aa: CASSSTGGYGYTF
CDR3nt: TGTGCCAGCAGTTCGACAGGCGGCTATGGCTACACCTTC

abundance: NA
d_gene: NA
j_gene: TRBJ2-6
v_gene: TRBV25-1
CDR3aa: CASSEGGANVLTF
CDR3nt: TGTGCCAGCAGTGAGGGCGGGGCCAACGTCCTGACTTTC

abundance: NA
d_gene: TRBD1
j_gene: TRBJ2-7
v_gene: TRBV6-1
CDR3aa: CASSEAGGTGGYEQYF
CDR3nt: TGTGCCAGCAGTGAAGCAGGGGGGACAGGGGGCTACGAGCAGTACTTC

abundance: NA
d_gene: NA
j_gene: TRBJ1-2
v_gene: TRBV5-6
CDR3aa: CASSFGERGGGNYGYTF
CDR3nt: TGTGCCAGCAGCTTCGGGGAAAGGGGAGGGGGTAACTATGGCTACACCTTC

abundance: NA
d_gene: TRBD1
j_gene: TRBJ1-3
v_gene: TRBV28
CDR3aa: CASSQGGSGNTIYF
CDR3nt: TGTGCCAGCAGCCAGGGGGGCTCTGGAAACACCATATATTTT

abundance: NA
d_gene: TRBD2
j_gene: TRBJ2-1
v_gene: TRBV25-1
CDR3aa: CASSEGLADYNEQFF
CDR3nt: TGTGCCAGCAGTGAAGGACTAGCGGACTACAATGAGCAGTTCTTC

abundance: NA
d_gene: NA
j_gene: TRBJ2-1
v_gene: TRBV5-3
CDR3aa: CARSAGDEQFF
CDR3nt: TGTGCCAGAAGCGCCGGCGATGAGCAGTTCTTC

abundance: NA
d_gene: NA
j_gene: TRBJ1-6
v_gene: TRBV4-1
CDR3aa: CASSSVQPNSPLHF
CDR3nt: TGCGCCAGCAGCTCGGTACAGCCGAATTCACCCCTCCACTTT

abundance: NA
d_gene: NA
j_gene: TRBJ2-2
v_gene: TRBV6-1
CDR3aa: CASSSDTGELFF
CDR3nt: TGTGCCAGCAGTAGTGACACCGGGGAGCTGTTTTTT

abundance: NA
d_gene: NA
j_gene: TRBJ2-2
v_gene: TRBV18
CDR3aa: CASSPWTGEGTGELFF
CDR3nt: TGTGCCAGCTCACCCTGGACGGGAGAGGGCACCGGGGAGCTGTTTTTT

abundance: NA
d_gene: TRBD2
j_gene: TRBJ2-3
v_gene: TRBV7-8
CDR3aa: CASSPAGSTDTQYF
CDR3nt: TGTGCCAGCAGCCCAGCGGGAAGCACAGATACGCAGTATTTT

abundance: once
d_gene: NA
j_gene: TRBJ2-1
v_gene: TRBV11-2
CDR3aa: CASSLNPSGPYNEQFF
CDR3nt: TGTGCCAGCAGCTTAAATCCCAGCGGTCCCTACAATGAGCAGTTCTTC

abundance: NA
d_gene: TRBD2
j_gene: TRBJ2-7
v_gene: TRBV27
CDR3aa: CASSPSLTTSGRARYEQYF
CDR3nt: TGTGCCAGCAGTCCTAGCTTAACGACTAGCGGGAGGGCCCGGTACGAGCAGTACTTC

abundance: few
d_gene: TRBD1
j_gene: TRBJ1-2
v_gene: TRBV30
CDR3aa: CAWSPPGQSNYGYTF
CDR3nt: TGTGCCTGGAGTCCTCCGGGACAGTCTAACTATGGCTACACCTTC

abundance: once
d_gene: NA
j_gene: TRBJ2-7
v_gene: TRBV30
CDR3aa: CAWSQNMDSYEQYF
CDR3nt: TGTGCCTGGAGCCAAAACATGGACTCCTACGAGCAGTACTTC

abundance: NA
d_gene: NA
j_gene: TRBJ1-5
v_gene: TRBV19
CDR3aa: CASSPGGRERPQHF
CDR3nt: TGTGCCAGTAGCCCGGGAGGCCGGGAGCGGCCCCAGCATTTT

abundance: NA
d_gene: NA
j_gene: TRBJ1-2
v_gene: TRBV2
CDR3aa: CASRSFGTDYGYTF
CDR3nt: TGTGCCAGCAGATCTTTTGGGACGGACTATGGCTACACCTTC

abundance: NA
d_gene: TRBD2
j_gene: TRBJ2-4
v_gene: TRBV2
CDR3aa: CASRNSGGVRGIQYF
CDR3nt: TGTGCCAGCAGGAACAGTGGGGGGGTGCGTGGCATTCAGTACTTC

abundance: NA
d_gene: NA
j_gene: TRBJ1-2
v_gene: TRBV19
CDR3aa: CANDRAWGYTF
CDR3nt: TGTGCCAACGACCGGGCCTGGGGCTACACCTTC

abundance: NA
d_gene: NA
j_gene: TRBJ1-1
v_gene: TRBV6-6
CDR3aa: CASSYGVRLNTEAFF
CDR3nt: TGTGCCAGCAGTTACGGGGTCAGATTGAACACTGAAGCTTTCTTT

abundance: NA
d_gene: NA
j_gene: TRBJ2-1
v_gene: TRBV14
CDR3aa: CASSQDAGLSSYNEQFF
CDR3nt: TGTGCCAGCAGCCAAGATGCGGGCCTGAGCTCCTACAATGAGCAGTTCTTC

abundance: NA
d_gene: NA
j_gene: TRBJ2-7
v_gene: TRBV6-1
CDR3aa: CASTYGGEQYF
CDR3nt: TGTGCCAGCACCTACGGTGGCGAGCAGTACTTC

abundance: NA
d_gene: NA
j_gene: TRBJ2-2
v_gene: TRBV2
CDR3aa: CASRRGGSTYTGELFF
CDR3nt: TGTGCCAGCAGAAGGGGTGGTAGCACGTACACCGGGGAGCTGTTTTTT

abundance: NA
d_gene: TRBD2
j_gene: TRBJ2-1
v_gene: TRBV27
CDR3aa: CASSPGLAGGKQFF
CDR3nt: TGTGCCAGCAGTCCCGGACTAGCGGGAGGCAAGCAGTTCTTC

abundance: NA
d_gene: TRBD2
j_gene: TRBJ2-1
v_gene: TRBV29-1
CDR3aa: CSVDRTSSYNEQFF
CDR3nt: TGCAGCGTTGATAGGACTAGCTCCTACAATGAGCAGTTCTTC